Below, 27 T cell receptor beta chains from the same sample are listed, as sequenced in a study of beta chain features in type 1 diabetes. The sequenced template was cDNA made from the entire isolated RNA. Data came from immunoSEQ multiplex PCR; TCRdb stores just in-frame clones and leaves some out. The data contain 350,000 or so clones, roughly 21% of them singletons. Sample: naive CD4+ T cells from blood. The receptor set was obtained from a woman between 18 and 29 years old in good health.

This chain connects TRBV25-1 to TRBJ1-2; maybe TRBD1 (5 bases). Trimming cost V 1 base and J 2 bases, with 11 bases left between them. Germline loops: CDR1 MGHDK, CDR2 SYGVNS. The CDR3 sequence is 15 residues long. CDR3 nucleotides: TGTGCCAGCAGTGAATTGGGGACTGCCAACTATGGCTACACCTTC. Amino acids: CASSELGTANYGYTF.

The chain has TRBV29-1 and TRBJ2-3; maybe TRBD1 (5 bases). CDR1 and CDR2 from the germline V gene are SQVTM and ANQGSEA. The CDR3 sequence is 13 residues long. Trimming pared 2 bases from V and 4 bases from J, leaving 10 bases between. The CDR3 sequence is CSVEPQGADTQYF. The DNA for the CDR3 is TGCAGCGTTGAACCCCAAGGGGCAGATACGCAGTATTTT.

The rearrangement links TRBV18 to TRBJ2-5; D not certain. The CDR3 contains 14 residues. The germline V and J ends were trimmed by 1 base and 4 bases, with 10 bases remaining between them. Looked up from germline, CDR1 is KGHSH and CDR2 is LQKENI. The CDR3 DNA is TGTGCCAGCTCACCACTTCAAACGGGAGAGACCCAGTACTTC. Translation: CASSPLQTGETQYF.

This clone was detected a few times. The rearrangement links TRBV2 to TRBJ2-5; the match to TRBD1 covers 9 bases. The CDR3 spans 15 residues. V was pared by 6 bases and J by 4 bases, with 9 bases of the junction left unmatched. Germline V gene data show CDR1 as SNHLY and CDR2 as FYNNEI. Written as DNA, the CDR3 is TGTGCCAGCAGAAGGACAGGGGCGGGAACAGAGACCCAGTACTTC. This sequence encodes CASRRTGAGTETQYF.

This clone was observed a handful of times. Other DNA sequences in this specimen translate into the identical CDR3. The chain joins TRBV30 to TRBJ2-3, with D perhaps matching TRBD2 (5 bases). The V gene's germline CDR1 is GTSNPN and CDR2 SVGIG (reference sequence). V dropped 2 bases and J dropped 6 bases, with 15 bases sitting between them. The CDR3 has 14 residues. The CDR3 reads CAWSLRRGPDTQYF. The CDR3 DNA reads TGTGCCTGGAGTTTGAGACGCGGGCCCGATACGCAGTATTTT.

V and J are TRBV5-4 and TRBJ2-1, with 9 bases aligning to TRBD2. This CDR3 is 15 amino acids long. Germline V gene sequence: CDR1 SGHNT, CDR2 YYREEE (reference sequence). The V gene end was trimmed by 1 base and the J gene end by 9 bases; junction bases not matched to a gene: 8. The CDR3 reads CASSLRLAGAGEQFF. In nucleotides, the CDR3 is TGTGCCAGCAGCTTGCGATTAGCGGGAGCGGGTGAGCAGTTCTTC.

The chain combines TRBV30 with TRBJ1-2; D is unclear. The V gene lost 4 bases and the J gene lost 12 bases, with 27 bases spanning the gap. In germline, CDR1 is GTSNPN, CDR2 SVGIG (reference sequence). CDR3 length: 15 residues. The CDR3 is CAWILPDSRFRSHTF. The CDR3 bases are TGTGCCTGGATTTTACCGGACTCCAGGTTTAGGAGCCACACCTTC.

This clone was seen only a few times. This chain uses TRBV7-2 with TRBJ2-3; 9 positions match TRBD2. J lost 1 base, V lost 5 bases, and 4 bases had no gene match. Germline V gene data show CDR1 as SGHTA and CDR2 as FQGNSA. The CDR3 totals 15 residues. DNA for the CDR3: TGTGCCAGCAGCCCGAGACTAGCGGGCACAGATACGCAGTATTTT. Protein product: CASSPRLAGTDTQYF.

The chain carries TRBV6-5 and TRBJ2-5; TRBD2 aligns across 15 bases. From germline, CDR1 is MNHEY and CDR2 SVGAGI. J was trimmed by 4 bases and V by 5 bases; bases with no gene match: 2. This CDR3 is built from 15 residues. Here the CDR3 reads CASSMGLAGGETQYF. The CDR3 DNA is TGTGCCAGCAGTATGGGACTAGCGGGAGGAGAGACCCAGTACTTC.

V and J are TRBV7-9 and TRBJ2-1; 11 bases agree with TRBD2. V lost 5 bases to trimming and J lost 6 bases; unmatched junction nucleotides: 9. This CDR3 is built from 16 residues. Germline-derived CDR1 and CDR2 are SEHNR and FQNEAQ (reference sequence). The CDR3 sequence: CASSPLLAGVFNEQFF. The CDR3 region has the DNA TGTGCCAGCAGCCCTTTACTAGCGGGAGTTTTCAATGAGCAGTTCTTC.

The chain carries TRBV19 and TRBJ1-5; the D gene is possibly TRBD1 (5 bases). This CDR3 has 13 residues. The V end lost 4 bases, the J end lost 3 bases, and 7 bases lay between the germline ends. The germline CDR1 and CDR2 sequences are LNHDA and SQIVND (reference sequence). In DNA form, the CDR3 reads TGTGCCAGTAGTAGACAGTACAATCAGCCCCAGCATTTT. Encoded protein: CASSRQYNQPQHF.

This clone showed up just a few times. The chain joins TRBV18 to TRBJ2-1; D unresolved. Germline V gene sequence: CDR1 KGHSH, CDR2 LQKENI. V dropped 3 bases and J dropped 2 bases, with 8 bases sitting between them. This CDR3 contains 14 residues. The CDR3 spells CASSPPLPYNEQFF. CDR3 DNA sequence: TGTGCCAGCTCACCTCCACTACCCTACAATGAGCAGTTCTTC.

This clone was seen only a few times. This chain joins TRBV30 and TRBJ2-7; weak D call: TRBD2 (5 bases). V was cut by 8 bases and J by 3 bases, with 8 bases left in between. CDR1 GTSNPN and CDR2 SVGIG come from the germline V gene (reference sequence). The CDR3 consists of 10 residues. The CDR3 region has the DNA TGTGCCGGAGGAAGCTACGAGCAGTACTTC. It specifies CAGGSYEQYF.

This chain uses TRBV7-2 with TRBJ2-3, with 8 bases fitting TRBD1. Per germline, CDR1 SGHTA and CDR2 FQGNSA. There are 15 residues in the CDR3. V lost 5 bases and J lost 8; bases outside the gene matches: 12. CDR3 in DNA: TGTGCCAGCAGCAAAGGACAGGGCCGTTTTCTTACGCAGTATTTT. This codes for CASSKGQGRFLTQYF.

The J gene is TRBJ2-3, the V gene TRBV30; maybe TRBD2 (5 bases). The germline V gene has CDR1 GTSNPN and CDR2 SVGIG (reference sequence). The CDR3 is 12 residues long. Trimming cost V 5 bases and J 3 bases, with 9 bases left between them. This chain's CDR3 is CAWEPGTDTQYF. CDR3 DNA: TGTGCCTGGGAGCCGGGGACAGATACGCAGTATTTT.

This clone was counted between two and nine times. The rearrangement joins TRBV6-6 to TRBJ1-2; the D gene is possibly TRBD1 (6 bases). Germline-derived CDR1 and CDR2 are MNHNY and SVGAGI (reference sequence). V lost 11 bases to trimming and J lost 0 bases, with 16 bases between them. This CDR3 region has 14 residues. The CDR3 region is CASRKGETNYGYTF. For the CDR3, the DNA is TGTGCCTCCCGGAAGGGGGAAACTAACTATGGCTACACCTTC.

This CDR3 reads CASSLTSGVYNEQFF. As DNA, the CDR3 is TGCGCCAGCAGCCTGACTAGCGGGGTTTACAATGAGCAGTTCTTC. The chain has TRBV5-1 and TRBJ2-1, with 11 bases lining up with TRBD2. This CDR3 is built from 15 residues. Germline lookup yields CDR1 SGHRS and CDR2 YFSETQ. Unmatched junction bases numbered 4, after V lost 4 bases and J lost 4 bases.

This chain connects TRBV19 to TRBJ2-3; tentative D call: TRBD2 (5 bases). The CDR3 contains 16 residues. V was pared by 5 bases and J by 3 bases, with 18 bases between. In germline, CDR1 is LNHDA, CDR2 SQIVND (reference sequence). For the CDR3, the DNA is TGTGCCAGTAGTCCCCCGCCCGGGGTATGGACAGATACGCAGTATTTT. Amino acids: CASSPPPGVWTDTQYF.

J is TRBJ2-6 and V is TRBV2; D is uncertain. The CDR3 runs 15 residues. The germline V and J ends were trimmed by 1 base and 2 bases, with 6 bases remaining between them. Germline V gives CDR1 SNHLY, CDR2 FYNNEI. CDR3 bases: TGTGCCAGCAGTGAAGGCTCAGCTGGGGCCAACGTCCTGACTTTC. Translating it yields CASSEGSAGANVLTF.

The chain couples TRBV30 to TRBJ2-1; D unresolved. The germline V gene encodes CDR1 GTSNPN and CDR2 SVGIG (reference sequence). The CDR3 is 13 amino acids. Trimming took 3 bases from V and 15 from J, leaving 21 bases between them. CDR3 region: CAWRPLLERARFF. The CDR3 DNA reads as TGTGCCTGGAGACCGCTTCTAGAACGAGCAAGGTTCTTC.

The table lists this clone with a few counts. V is TRBV30 and J is TRBJ1-5; D is perhaps TRBD1 (5 bases). V was pared by 3 bases and J by 0 bases, with 18 bases between. The CDR3 consists of 17 residues. Germline CDR1 and CDR2: GTSNPN and SVGIG (reference sequence). DNA of the CDR3: TGTGCCTGGAGCGATCCCTGGGGCAGGGATAGCAATCAGCCCCAGCATTTT. Translated, it gives CAWSDPWGRDSNQPQHF. Supplemented by reference TRBV30 and TRBJ1-5, the full variable domain reads SQTIHQWPATLVQPVGSPLSLECTVEGTSNPNLYWYRQAAGRGLQLLFYSVGIGQISSEVPQNLSASRPQDRQFILSSKKLLLSDSGFYLCAWSDPWGRDSNQPQHFGDGTRLSIL.

The chain recombines TRBV18 with TRBJ2-7; D unclear. Germline V gene lookup returns CDR1 KGHSH and CDR2 LQKENI. V lost 0 bases, J lost 2 bases, and 8 bases lay in between. CDR3 size: 14 residues. As DNA, the CDR3 is TGTGCCAGCTCACCACCGTGGTCAGCCTACGAGCAGTACTTC. It codes for CASSPPWSAYEQYF.

This sequence joins TRBV7-9 and TRBJ2-1; tentative D call: TRBD1 (6 bases). V dropped 5 bases and J dropped 5 bases, with 16 bases sitting between them. This CDR3 region has 15 residues. CDR1 is SEHNR and CDR2 is FQNEAQ in the germline V gene (reference sequence). As DNA, the CDR3 is TGTGCCAGCAGCCTCTTAAGGGACACCAACAATGAGCAGTTCTTC. It encodes CASSLLRDTNNEQFF.

The V call is TRBV5-1, the J call TRBJ2-5, with D unresolved. V lost 4 bases and J 1 base, leaving 14 bases between the germline ends. CDR3 size: 15 residues. Germline lookup yields CDR1 SGHRS and CDR2 YFSETQ. DNA of the CDR3: TGCGCCAGCAGCCGCGGATCCTCGATCCAAGAGACCCAGTACTTC. Protein: CASSRGSSIQETQYF.

This chain links TRBV5-4 with TRBJ2-6; no clear D gene. The CDR3 is 14 residues long. Per the germline V gene, CDR1 is SGHNT and CDR2 is YYREEE (reference sequence). V was trimmed by 3 bases and J by 0 bases, leaving 4 bases between them. The CDR3 reads CASSWLSGANVLTF. The CDR3 coding sequence is TGTGCCAGCAGCTGGCTCTCTGGGGCCAACGTCCTGACTTTC.

This clone was observed a handful of times. The gene calls are TRBV29-1 and TRBJ2-1; 9 nucleotides agree with TRBD1. Germline CDR1 reads SQVTM; CDR2 reads ANQGSEA. The CDR3 extends over 15 amino acids. Losses at the gene ends were 3 bases for V and 3 bases for J; bases not matched to a gene: 6. This chain's CDR3 is CSVELGTGFYNEQFF. The CDR3 DNA sequence: TGCAGCGTTGAGCTAGGGACAGGGTTCTACAATGAGCAGTTCTTC.

The chain combines TRBV7-2 with TRBJ2-1, with D possibly TRBD2 on 5 matching bases. Per germline, CDR1 SGHTA and CDR2 FQGNSA. The length of the CDR3 is 13 residues. V shed 4 bases and J shed 6 bases, with 10 bases lying between them. The CDR3: CASSSIATNEQFF. CDR3 DNA: TGTGCCAGCAGCTCTATAGCGACCAATGAGCAGTTCTTC.